The rows below give T cell receptor beta chains drawn from one sample of a study of T-cell reconstitution after alpha-beta-depleted transplantation in children. TCRdb reanalysed the PCR reads using MiXCR and keeps one entry per CDR3 protein. The sample lists 500,000 to 600,000 distinct CDR3 sequences, 30% to 35% seen once, with under 3% in the top ten. The sample in question was PBMCs from the stem cell graft donor, obtained from the stem cell graft. These receptors were obtained from a human donor who donated a stem cell graft to a child with aplastic anemia. CDR3s include the opening cysteine and the closing phenylalanine or tryptophan. The D gene is left open where the match is weak. Expanded clones are given a class, and other clones once, few, many or no size at all.

size	V	D	J	length	DNA	CDR3
-	TRBV21-1	-	TRBJ1-1	14	TGTGCCAGCAGCACCCTCGAACAGAACACTGAAGCTTTCTTT	CASSTLEQNTEAFF
few	TRBV20-1	TRBD2	TRBJ2-5	13	TGCAGTGCTAGAGCTAGCGGTAAAGAGACCCAGTACTTC	CSARASGKETQYF
-	TRBV12-3/TRBV12-4	TRBD1	TRBJ1-1	16	TGTGCCAGCAGTGGACAGGGGGCGAAAGGGAGGACTGAAGCTTTCTTT	CASSGQGAKGRTEAFF
few	TRBV12-3/TRBV12-4	TRBD1	TRBJ1-3	15	TGTGCCAGCAAGACCGACAGGGTGATCGGAAACACCATATATTTT	CASKTDRVIGNTIYF
few	TRBV9	-	TRBJ2-1	12	TGTGCCAGCAGCGTTGAGTACAATGAGCAGTTCTTC	CASSVEYNEQFF
-	TRBV12-3/TRBV12-4	-	TRBJ1-5	15	TGTGCCAGCAGTTTCCTCGGGACGGTTAATCAGCCCCAGCATTTT	CASSFLGTVNQPQHF
-	TRBV11-2	TRBD2	TRBJ2-1	18	TGTGCCAGCAGCTTAAAGTCGTTGGCGGGAGGGAGTAGCTATGAGCAGTTCTTC	CASSLKSLAGGSSYEQFF
-	TRBV28	-	TRBJ2-6	18	TGTGCCAGCAGCCCCCTAGGCGAGGTAGTAACTGGGGCCAACGTCCTGACTTTC	CASSPLGEVVTGANVLTF
-	TRBV5-4	-	TRBJ2-3	17	TGTGCCAGCAGCCAGGGTTCCATCTCCGACTACACAGATACGCAGTATTTT	CASSQGSISDYTDTQYF
-	TRBV20-1	-	TRBJ1-2	14	TGCAGTGCTAGTTGGGGGGGCACAGACTATGGCTACACCTTC	CSASWGGTDYGYTF
-	TRBV11-1	TRBD2	TRBJ2-2	19	TGTGCCAGCAGCGGGAGCGGGGCTAGCGGAGGGAAAAACACCGGGGAGCTGTTTTTT	CASSGSGASGGKNTGELFF
-	TRBV20-1	TRBD1	TRBJ1-5	15	TGCAGTGCTAGAGACTCTGGACAGGGATATCAGCCCCAGCATTTT	CSARDSGQGYQPQHF
-	TRBV5-1	TRBD2	TRBJ2-1	14	TGCGCCAGCAGCTTGGACCTAGCGGGAGGACAGCAGTTCTTC	CASSLDLAGGQQFF
few	TRBV6-1	-	TRBJ2-7	14	TGTGCCAGCAGTCCTATTGACAGTTCCTACGAGCAGTACTTC	CASSPIDSSYEQYF
-	TRBV6-5	-	TRBJ2-1	14	TGTGCCAGCAGTTACGCCGGGGACTACAATGAGCAGTTCTTC	CASSYAGDYNEQFF
-	TRBV5-6	-	TRBJ1-5	13	TGTGCCAGCAGCGCCGGGGGGGACCAGCCCCAGCATTTT	CASSAGGDQPQHF
-	TRBV6-2/TRBV6-3	TRBD2	TRBJ2-1	15	TGTGCCAGCAGTTTAATAGCGGGGGACTACAATGAGCAGTTCTTC	CASSLIAGDYNEQFF
-	TRBV5-1	-	TRBJ2-1	11	TGCGCCACGGGATTAAACAATGAGCAGTTCTTC	CATGLNNEQFF
few	TRBV12-3/TRBV12-4	TRBD1	TRBJ1-2	14	TGTGCCAGCAGTTTAGGAAGGACAGGCTATGGCTACACCTTC	CASSLGRTGYGYTF
few	TRBV7-2	-	TRBJ2-7	13	TGTGCCAGCAGCTGGCAGGTAGCCTACGAGCAGTACTTC	CASSWQVAYEQYF
few	TRBV10-3	-	TRBJ2-3	13	TGTGCCATCGGAAGACAGGCGGGAGATACGCAGTATTTT	CAIGRQAGDTQYF
few	TRBV12-3/TRBV12-4	TRBD2	TRBJ2-5	16	TGTGCCAGCAGGATATTACTAGCGGGAGTGGGAGAGACCCAGTACTTC	CASRILLAGVGETQYF
-	TRBV18	TRBD1	TRBJ2-3	15	TGTGCCAGCTCACCACTTCTGGACAGGGGTAAAGGGCAGTATTTT	CASSPLLDRGKGQYF
few	TRBV10-2	-	TRBJ2-5	14	TGCGCCAGCAGTGAGCCGTACGGGGGAGAGACCCAGTACTTC	CASSEPYGGETQYF
-	TRBV6-1	TRBD1	TRBJ2-1	16	TGTGCCAGCAGTGGCCCCGGGACAGGGGCCTACAATGAGCAGTTCTTC	CASSGPGTGAYNEQFF
few	TRBV29-1	TRBD2	TRBJ2-1	13	TGCAGCGTTGATGCTAGCGGTGGGAATGAGCAGTTCTTC	CSVDASGGNEQFF
few	TRBV5-1	TRBD1	TRBJ1-2	13	TGCGCCAGCAGCTCAGGACAGGAAGGAGGCTACACCTTC	CASSSGQEGGYTF
-	TRBV12-5	-	TRBJ2-5	16	TGTGCTAGTGGTTTGGTACGCTCGGGACTCCAAGAGACCCAGTACTTC	CASGLVRSGLQETQYF
-	TRBV4-1	TRBD1	TRBJ1-6	16	TGCGCCAGCAGCCAAGAGGGGCAGGGGGCACGCTCACCCCTCCACTTT	CASSQEGQGARSPLHF
few	TRBV21-1	-	TRBJ2-7	14	TGTGCCAGCAGCAAACCGATAGGTGGATACGAGCAGTACTTC	CASSKPIGGYEQYF
-	TRBV7-9	-	TRBJ2-1	17	TGTGCCAGCAGCCCTTCCTTGGCAGGTGGCTCCTACAATGAGCAGTTCTTC	CASSPSLAGGSYNEQFF
few	TRBV20-1	-	TRBJ2-1	14	TGCAGTGCTAGCCGCTGGAGCTCCTACAATGAGCAGTTCTTC	CSASRWSSYNEQFF
-	TRBV24-1	-	TRBJ1-2	14	TGTGCCACCAGTGATCAGGCAGGACCCCCTGCCTACACCTTC	CATSDQAGPPAYTF
few	TRBV15	-	TRBJ1-2	15	TGTGCCACCAGCAGAGATAGGGAGAGGGAGGAAAGCTACACCTTC	CATSRDREREESYTF
-	TRBV2	-	TRBJ1-2	16	TGTGCCATGAGTGAATCGGGGGATCTGACTAACTATGGCTACACCTTC	CAMSESGDLTNYGYTF
few	TRBV6-2/TRBV6-3	TRBD2	TRBJ2-1	17	TGTGCCAGCAGTACCTCCGTTGGGACTAGTAGCGGCAATGAGCAGTTCTTC	CASSTSVGTSSGNEQFF
-	TRBV2	TRBD1	TRBJ2-4	17	TGTGCCAGCAGACGGGACAGGGGAGGGGTTACCAAAAACATTCAGTACTTC	CASRRDRGGVTKNIQYF
-	TRBV19	-	TRBJ2-3	14	TGTGCCAGTCTCCCCGGTGCTGGCACAGATACGCAGTATTTT	CASLPGAGTDTQYF
-	TRBV4-1	TRBD2	TRBJ2-3	16	TGCGCCAGCAGCCAAGGCCGACTAGCGGGCGCAGATACGCAGTATTTT	CASSQGRLAGADTQYF
-	TRBV9	-	TRBJ2-2	13	TGTGCCAGCAGCCCGGGACCCCCCGGGGAGCTGTTTTTT	CASSPGPPGELFF
-	TRBV4-3	TRBD2	TRBJ2-1	15	TGCGCCAGCAGCCAAGAAATAGCGGGAGGGAATGAGCAGTTCTTC	CASSQEIAGGNEQFF
few	TRBV20-1	-	TRBJ1-4	14	TGCAGTGCTAGAGTCGGACCGGGCAATGAAAAACTGTTTTTT	CSARVGPGNEKLFF
few	TRBV5-1	TRBD1	TRBJ1-1	14	TGCGCCAGCAGCCGCGGACAGGGCGGGACTGAAGCTTTCTTT	CASSRGQGGTEAFF
-	TRBV5-6	-	TRBJ1-6	17	TGTGCCAGCAGCACAACTCCGGGACACCCCGGGGGTTCACCCCTCCACTTT	CASSTTPGHPGGSPLHF
-	TRBV6-2/TRBV6-3	-	TRBJ2-7	14	TGTGCCAGCAATTGGGGAGTCGGCTCCTACGAGCAGTACTTC	CASNWGVGSYEQYF
-	TRBV25-1	-	TRBJ1-5	12	TGTGCCAGCAGACAAGGGAATCAGCCCCAGCATTTT	CASRQGNQPQHF
-	TRBV20-1	-	TRBJ2-7	11	TGCAGTGCCTTCGATTCGACTGAGCAGTACTTC	CSAFDSTEQYF
few	TRBV10-3	-	TRBJ1-1	13	TGTGCCATCAGTAGGGATCCGGGCACTGAAGCTTTCTTT	CAISRDPGTEAFF